These 32 T cell receptor beta chains were sequenced from one sample in a study of shared clonotypes between healthy human individuals. Naive CD8 isolation took CD45RO-negative cells positively selected for CCR7 and excluded terminally differentiated effector memory CD45RA+ cells. Clones were read by immunoSEQ multiplex PCR, and TCRdb kept only the in-frame ones, dropping some. The sample shows just over 2,000,000 clones, about 95% of them seen only once. Sequences were obtained from naive CD8+ T cells sorted from blood. The origin of the receptors is a man younger than 30 in good health.

The J gene is TRBJ2-7, the V gene TRBV7-9, with 14 bases identical to TRBD2. V was clipped by 6 bases and J by 7 bases; unmatched bases: 11. Germline CDR1 SEHNR, CDR2 FQNEAQ (reference sequence). The length of the CDR3 is 16 residues. The CDR3 DNA reads as TGTGCCAGCAGTCGACTAGCGGGGGGGCTCCGAGGGGAGCAGTACTTC. This translates into CASSRLAGGLRGEQYF.

Comments on this clone: The sample contains more than one DNA sequence encoding this CDR3. V usage is TRBV5-1 and J usage is TRBJ2-5; D possibly corresponds to TRBD2 (6 bases). V was pared by 0 bases and J by 4 bases, with 13 bases between. The germline V gene has CDR1 SGHRS and CDR2 YFSETQ. The CDR3 spans 15 residues. The CDR3 loop reads CASSLEGGVGETQYF. The DNA of the CDR3 is TGCGCCAGCAGCTTGGAAGGCGGGGTTGGAGAGACCCAGTACTTC. Drawing the rest from reference TRBV5-1 and TRBJ2-5, the complete variable domain is KAGVTQTPRYLIKTRGQQVTLSCSPISGHRSVSWYQQTPGQGLQFLFEYFSETQRNKGNFPGRFSGRQFSNSRSEMNVSTLELGDSALYLCASSLEGGVGETQYFGPGTRLLVL.

The gene calls are TRBV7-2 and TRBJ2-3; the match to TRBD2 covers 7 bases. J lost 3 bases, V lost 5 bases, and 8 bases had no gene match. Germline V gene sequence: CDR1 SGHTA, CDR2 FQGNSA. This CDR3 has 15 residues. The CDR3 here is CASSTVTSTTDTQYF. Here the CDR3 DNA reads TGTGCCAGCAGCACCGTGACTAGCACAACAGATACGCAGTATTTT.

The chain uses TRBV4-3 and TRBJ2-7; 7 bases agree with TRBD1. Germline V gene sequence: CDR1 LGHNA, CDR2 YSLEER. The length of the CDR3 is 15 residues. V trimming: 1 base; J trimming: 3 bases; junction bases outside the gene matches: 6. The CDR3 sequence is CASSQVWDSRYEQYF. In nucleotides, the CDR3 is TGCGCCAGCAGCCAAGTTTGGGACAGCCGCTACGAGCAGTACTTC.

A single count supports this clone. The chain couples TRBV5-1 to TRBJ2-3; tentative D call: TRBD2 (6 bases). In germline, CDR1 is SGHRS, CDR2 YFSETQ. Trimming removed 2 bases at V and 4 bases at J, with 14 bases between. The CDR3 is 15 residues long. The CDR3 sequence: CASSFRSGRSDTQYF. CDR3 coding DNA: TGCGCCAGCAGCTTTAGAAGCGGGCGCTCAGATACGCAGTATTTT.

The gene calls are TRBV2 and TRBJ2-3, with D hard to call. Germline V gives CDR1 SNHLY, CDR2 FYNNEI. Trimming took off 7 bases at V and 1 base at J, with 24 bases between the two ends. The CDR3 spans 18 residues. This chain's CDR3 is CASNVRVSGGWGTDTQYF. The CDR3 nucleotides are TGTGCCAGCAACGTAAGGGTGTCAGGTGGTTGGGGCACAGATACGCAGTATTTT.

The J gene is TRBJ2-1, the V gene TRBV4-1, with no clear D. Trimming pared 0 bases from V and 3 bases from J, leaving 6 bases between. CDR3 size: 14 residues. Germline CDR1 reads MGHRA; CDR2 reads YSYEKL. The CDR3 protein is CASSQEANYNEQFF. In DNA, the CDR3 is TGCGCCAGCAGCCAAGAGGCAAACTACAATGAGCAGTTCTTC.

This chain links TRBV4-3 with TRBJ1-1; no reliable D call. With 0 bases removed from V and 8 bases from J, the gap between germline ends came to 10 bases. From germline, CDR1 is LGHNA and CDR2 YSLEER. The CDR3 sequence is 13 residues long. The CDR3 DNA reads TGCGCCAGCAGCCAAGATCTGGGCAGGGAAGCTTTCTTT. This gives the protein CASSQDLGREAFF.

This clone was recorded once. The chain joins TRBV9 to TRBJ1-2; D is perhaps TRBD1 (6 bases). The germline gives CDR1 SGDLS, CDR2 YYNGEE. Trimming took off 4 bases at V and 3 bases at J, with 13 bases between the two ends. CDR3 length: 14 amino acids. The CDR3 reads CASSNGGLHYGYTF. CDR3 in DNA: TGTGCCAGCAGCAACGGGGGGCTCCACTATGGCTACACCTTC.

The chain is built from TRBV2 and TRBJ1-2; possible D gene TRBD1, 5 bases. CDR3 length: 15 amino acids. Germline V CDR1 and CDR2: SNHLY, FYNNEI. The germline V and J ends were trimmed by 0 bases and 3 bases, with 11 bases remaining between them. The CDR3 nucleotides read TGTGCCAGCAGTGAAGCGCCAGGGCTGGACTATGGCTACACCTTC. Protein product: CASSEAPGLDYGYTF.

This chain joins TRBV7-9 and TRBJ1-3, with D possibly TRBD1 on 5 matching bases. The germline CDR1 and CDR2 sequences are SEHNR and FQNEAQ (reference sequence). Trimming took off 5 bases at V and 4 bases at J, with 12 bases between the two ends. The CDR3 totals 14 residues. This CDR3 is CASSHRDDGNTIYF. CDR3 DNA sequence: TGTGCCAGCAGCCACCGGGACGACGGAAACACCATATATTTT.

The chain couples TRBV4-1 to TRBJ1-2; 7 bases align to TRBD1. With V trimmed by 2 bases and J by 6 bases, 9 bases remained unmatched. CDR1 and CDR2 (germline): MGHRA, YSYEKL. The CDR3 consists of 15 residues. DNA for the CDR3: TGCGCCAGCAGCCAAAGAGGGGGCACGGTAAATGGCTACACCTTC. Protein product: CASSQRGGTVNGYTF.

V and J are TRBV7-9 and TRBJ2-1, with D perhaps being TRBD1 or TRBD2 (6 bases each). V gave up 5 bases and J gave up 4 bases, with 18 bases separating them. The germline CDR1 and CDR2 sequences are SEHNR and FQNEAQ (reference sequence). CDR3 length: 16 amino acids. CDR3 sequence (DNA): TGTGCCAGCAGCCTCATGGGTGGGGGGCTATACAATGAGCAGTTCTTC. Translated: CASSLMGGGLYNEQFF.

This clone was found once. The identical CDR3 is also encoded by other nucleotide sequences in the sample. The chain recombines TRBV5-6 with TRBJ2-7; 10 bases agree with TRBD1. The CDR3 is 14 amino acids. Germline V gene data show CDR1 as SGHDT and CDR2 as YYEEEE. Unmatched junction bases numbered 6, after V lost 5 bases and J lost 4 bases. The CDR3 loop reads CASSPGTGVYEQYF. The CDR3 DNA reads as TGTGCCAGCAGTCCCGGGACAGGGGTTTACGAGCAGTACTTC. Using reference TRBV5-6 and TRBJ2-7 for the parts outside the CDR3, the full variable domain is DAGVTQSPTHLIKTRGQQVTLRCSPKSGHDTVSWYQQALGQGPQFIFQYYEEEERQRGNFPDRFSGHQFPNYSSELNVNALLLGDSALYLCASSPGTGVYEQYFGPGTRLTVT.

The chain joins TRBV4-2 to TRBJ2-1, with TRBD1 identical over 7 bases. The CDR3 consists of 17 residues. V lost 0 bases, J lost 5 bases, and 10 bases stayed unmatched. Germline V CDR1 and CDR2: LGHNA, YNFKEQ. CDR3 bases: TGTGCCAGCAGCCAAGACCCACTAGGGGGCGAGGACAATGAGCAGTTCTTC. It is translated as CASSQDPLGGEDNEQFF.

This rearrangement joins TRBV11-1 to TRBJ2-3, with D possibly matching TRBD2 (6 bases). Germline CDR1 is SGHAT and CDR2 is FQDESV (reference sequence). The CDR3 is 17 amino acids. V was shortened by 6 bases and J by 2 bases, with 21 bases between the two germline ends. The chain's CDR3 is CASSRTWGVISTDTQYF. The DNA for the CDR3 is TGTGCCAGCAGTCGGACTTGGGGGGTAATATCCACAGATACGCAGTATTTT.

This chain connects TRBV14 to TRBJ2-1; D not resolved. The germline gives CDR1 SGHDN, CDR2 FVKESK. The CDR3 runs to 12 residues. Deletions cut 1 base from V and 6 bases from J, with 4 bases between. CDR3 DNA sequence: TGTGCCAGCAGCCAAGGCCGCAATGAGCAGTTCTTC. Translation gives CASSQGRNEQFF.

The rearrangement uses TRBV7-9 and TRBJ1-3; D not certain. The length of the CDR3 is 15 residues. V gave up 5 bases and J gave up 6 bases, with 17 bases separating them. Germline loops: CDR1 SEHNR, CDR2 FQNEAQ (reference sequence). The CDR3 nucleotides read TGTGCCAGCAGCCCCCCGAATGGCCTTGAAAACACCATATATTTT. Translated, it gives CASSPPNGLENTIYF.

About this clone: One end of the junction fails to match germline, which may point to a read error. The chain couples TRBV11-2 to TRBJ2-7, with no clear D. CDR3 length: 13 residues. CDR1 and CDR2 (germline): SGHAT, FQNNGV. CDR3 region: CASSLVQPSDGHF. The DNA of the CDR3 is TGTGCCAGCAGCTTAGTACAACCCTCGGACGGCCACTTC. The full variable domain, its missing parts supplied by reference TRBV11-2 and TRBJ2-7, is EAGVAQSPRYKIIEKRQSVAFWCNPISGHATLYWYQQILGQGPKLLIQFQNNGVVDDSQLPKDRFSAERLKGVDSTLKIQPAKLEDSAVYLCASSLVQPSDGHFGPGTRLTVT.

Concerning this clone: At the DNA level, this CDR3 is encoded by other sequences in the same sample as well. The J gene is TRBJ1-1, the V gene TRBV6-5; TRBD1 might be the D (5 bases). V dropped 2 bases and J dropped 3 bases, with 7 bases sitting between them. Germline V lookup: CDR1 MNHEY, CDR2 SVGAGI. The CDR3 is 13 residues long. As DNA, the CDR3 is TGTGCCAGCAGTTACAGGGGCGACACTGAAGCTTTCTTT. Translating it yields CASSYRGDTEAFF.

The genes are TRBV7-7 and TRBJ1-6, with 10 bases fitting TRBD1. CDR3 size: 12 residues. Germline CDR1 reads SSHAT; CDR2 reads FNYEAQ (reference sequence). The CDR3 sequence: CAGGQGRAPLHF. The CDR3 DNA sequence: TGTGCGGGGGGACAGGGGCGGGCACCCCTCCACTTT.

With respect to this clone: This specimen includes other DNA sequences encoding the same CDR3. The chain joins TRBV28 to TRBJ2-7, with 8 bases aligning to TRBD1. With V trimmed by 3 bases and J by 0 bases, 1 base remained unmatched. CDR1 MDHEN and CDR2 SYDVKM come from the germline V gene. This CDR3 contains 14 residues. For the CDR3, the DNA is TGTGCCAGCAGTTTCACAGGGGGCTCCTACGAGCAGTACTTC. It codes for CASSFTGGSYEQYF.

The chain is built from TRBV15 and TRBJ2-7; 7 bases map to TRBD2. The CDR3 is 15 amino acids. CDR1 and CDR2 (germline): LNHNV, YYDKDF (reference sequence). V shed 1 base and J 6 bases; nucleotides not matched to a gene: 9. CDR3 nucleotides: TGTGCCACCAGCAGAGGTGGGGAGGGCCTCGGCGAGCAGTACTTC. Its protein product is CATSRGGEGLGEQYF.

As regards this clone: Other DNA sequences of this sample code for an identical CDR3. The J gene is TRBJ2-1, the V gene TRBV4-1, with 14 nucleotides matching TRBD2. The CDR3 length is 15 residues. Losses at the gene ends were 4 bases for V and 9 bases for J; bases not matched to a gene: 5. Germline V gene sequence: CDR1 MGHRA, CDR2 YSYEKL. The CDR3 DNA reads as TGCGCCAGCAGCCCGGGACTAGCGGGGGTTGGTGAGCAGTTCTTC. Amino acids: CASSPGLAGVGEQFF.

This clone showed up just once. The rearrangement links TRBV5-5 to TRBJ2-7, with D possibly TRBD1 on 5 matching bases. This CDR3 region has 13 residues. The V and J ends lost 7 bases and 2 bases respectively, with 13 bases between them. Germline-derived CDR1 and CDR2 are SGHKS and YYEKEE (reference sequence). The CDR3 region is CASAAGLAYEQYF. The CDR3 DNA reads TGTGCCAGCGCGGCAGGGCTAGCCTACGAGCAGTACTTC.

The rearrangement joins TRBV9 to TRBJ1-1, with D tentatively TRBD1 (6 bases). V was trimmed by 0 bases and J by 10 bases, leaving 16 bases between them. CDR3 length: 14 residues. Germline-derived CDR1 and CDR2 are SGDLS and YYNGEE. As DNA, the CDR3 is TGTGCCAGCAGCGTAGACGGGGGGACATTAGGAGCTTTCTTT. Translation: CASSVDGGTLGAFF.

Remarks on this clone: Other DNA sequences in the sample encode the same CDR3. This chain connects TRBV27 to TRBJ1-5; TRBD1 matches at 10 bases. The CDR3 has 15 residues. With V trimmed by 3 bases and J by 5 bases, 4 bases remained unmatched. Germline CDR1 and CDR2: MNHEY and SMNVEV (reference sequence). The DNA of the CDR3 is TGTGCCAGCAGTTTTGGGACAGGGGTTGATCAGCCCCAGCATTTT. Residues: CASSFGTGVDQPQHF.

This clone was seen once. The chain uses TRBV9 and TRBJ2-3, with 8 bases matching TRBD1. This CDR3 has 18 residues. Losses at the gene ends were 4 bases for V and 6 bases for J; bases not matched to a gene: 19. Germline values: CDR1 SGDLS, CDR2 YYNGEE. The chain's CDR3 is CASSPRTGPGGTVDTQYF. The CDR3 DNA reads as TGTGCCAGCAGCCCCCGGACGGGTCCAGGGGGCACAGTGGATACGCAGTATTTT. Looking up the rest from reference TRBV9 and TRBJ2-3 gives the full variable domain: DSGVTQTPKHLITATGQRVTLRCSPRSGDLSVYWYQQSLDQGLQFLIQYYNGEERAKGNILERFSAQQFPDLHSELNLSSLELGDSALYFCASSPRTGPGGTVDTQYFGPGTRLTVL.

As concerns this clone: Other DNA sequences in the sample encode the same CDR3. J is TRBJ1-6 and V is TRBV10-3; D ambiguous. CDR1 and CDR2 from the germline V gene are ENHRY and SYGVKD. V gave up 3 bases and J gave up 9 bases, with 3 bases separating them. This CDR3 region has 11 residues. The CDR3 nucleotides read TGTGCCATCAGTGACGGTTCACCCCTCCACTTT. It encodes CAISDGSPLHF.

Details on this clone: This sample includes further DNA sequences coding for the same CDR3. This chain connects TRBV7-2 to TRBJ2-7; D call uncertain. This CDR3 is built from 14 residues. The V and J ends lost 1 base and 1 base respectively, with 8 bases between them. CDR1 and CDR2 (germline): SGHTA, FQGNSA. The CDR3 sequence: CASSLVSGSYEQYF. As DNA, the CDR3 is TGTGCCAGCAGCTTAGTGTCTGGGTCCTACGAGCAGTACTTC.

V and J are TRBV13 and TRBJ1-1; no clear D. The V end was cut by 2 bases, the J end by 1 base, with 5 bases between. This CDR3 region has 13 residues. Germline V CDR1 and CDR2: PRHDT, FYEKMQ (reference sequence). CDR3 region: CASSLPPNTEAFF. Written as DNA, the CDR3 is TGTGCCAGCAGCTTACCCCCGAACACTGAAGCTTTCTTT.

This chain links TRBV6-5 with TRBJ2-5; D is possibly TRBD2 (5 bases). The V gene's germline CDR1 is MNHEY and CDR2 SVGAGI. This CDR3 contains 14 residues. With 3 bases removed from V and 2 bases from J, the gap between germline ends came to 10 bases. The CDR3 region has the DNA TGTGCCAGCAGTTATTTCGGGATACAAGAGACCCAGTACTTC. As protein: CASSYFGIQETQYF.